This TCR beta chain was captured by sequencing in a study of T-cell reconstitution after alpha-beta-depleted transplantation in children. This clonotype was detected a few times. Its target is not known. Trimming removed 2 bases at V and 7 bases at J, with 9 bases between. Germline CDR1 SGHAT, CDR2 FQNNGV. This CDR3 spans 14 amino acids. Unique molecular identifiers were built into the TCRbeta library. Via MiXCR, TCRdb re-called the PCR reads, giving one row per CDR3 protein. The data contain approximately 300,000 distinct CDR3 sequences, 7.5% to 9% of them singletons. Study observations and caveats: One year post-transplant, T-cell counts and diversity were largely derived from T cells produced anew. About two months after transplant, alpha-beta T cells reportedly came from several hundred expanded graft clones. Surviving recipient cells, namely T cells and thymic progenitors, were the source of high day-60 TCRbeta diversity in some patients.

The chain recombines TRBV11-2 with TRBJ1-6; no clear D gene. The receptor was isolated from a female patient between 2 and 15 years old who had a stem cell transplant for Fanconi anemia, so the T cells may come from the graft donor. The sequenced sample was peripheral blood, obtained 360 days after TCRalphabeta/CD19-depleted stem cell transplant. The CDR3 DNA is TGTGCCAGCAGCTTATTGGCAGCCAATTCACCCCTCCACTTT. It specifies CASSLLAANSPLHF.